This TCR beta chain was found in a study of T cells in localized non-small cell lung cancer. Study-wide results and caveats: It was uninvolved adjacent lung that showed the highest T cell clonality, exceeding tumor. Detection in adjacent lung was observed for a median around 50 of the top 100 tumor clones.

The repertoire was sequenced with immunoSEQ multiplex PCR; TCRdb's copy has only in-frame clones and lacks some. The data hold 15,000 to 20,000 clones, with around 89% observed a single time. A note on this clone: Its antigen remains unknown.

The V gene end was trimmed by 1 base and the J gene end by 3 bases; junction bases not matched to a gene: 5. Germline V gives CDR1 SGHRS, CDR2 YFSETQ. The CDR3 totals 15 residues. The TCR originated in a male donor at least 60 years old with stage II squamous cell lung carcinoma. Sequenced material: peripheral blood, taken before any cancer treatment. The rearrangement links TRBV5-1 to TRBJ2-3; 7 positions agree with TRBD2. The chain's CDR3 is CASSLRASGTDTQYF. The CDR3 DNA is TGCGCCAGCAGCTTGAGAGCTAGCGGAACAGATACGCAGTATTTT.